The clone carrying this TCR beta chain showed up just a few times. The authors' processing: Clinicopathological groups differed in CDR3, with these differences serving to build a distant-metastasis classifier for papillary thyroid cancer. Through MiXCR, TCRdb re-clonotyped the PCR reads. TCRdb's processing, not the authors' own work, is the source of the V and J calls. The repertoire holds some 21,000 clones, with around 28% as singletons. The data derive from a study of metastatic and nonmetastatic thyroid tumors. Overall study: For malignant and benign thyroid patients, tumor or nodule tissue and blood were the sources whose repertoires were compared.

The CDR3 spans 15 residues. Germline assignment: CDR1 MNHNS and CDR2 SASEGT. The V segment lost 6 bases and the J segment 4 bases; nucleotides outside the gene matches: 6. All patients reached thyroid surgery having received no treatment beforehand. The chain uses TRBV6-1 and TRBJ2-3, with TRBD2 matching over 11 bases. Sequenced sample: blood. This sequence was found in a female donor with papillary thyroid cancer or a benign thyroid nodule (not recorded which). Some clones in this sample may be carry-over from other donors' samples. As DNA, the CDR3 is TGTGCCAGCAGCCAACTAGCGGGAGTCTCAGATACGCAGTATTTT. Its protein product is CASSQLAGVSDTQYF.